The 21 T cell receptor beta chains in this list originate from one sample, sequenced in a study of T cells after posttransplantation cyclophosphamide. Methotrexate plus calcineurin inhibitor accompanied controls' myeloablative marrow transplants; sampling was 1 year later. TCRdb's table, derived via immunoSEQ multiplex PCR, lists solely in-frame clones and lacks some. The sample has 23,000 or so clones, 65% to 90% seen once. The material sequenced was PBMCs, taken 350 to 400 days after allogeneic stem cell transplant with calcineurin inhibitor and methotrexate. The origin of the receptors is a female patient in her thirties or forties who received an allogeneic stem cell transplant from an unrelated donor, was CMV-positive, and had acute and chronic GVHD. The T cells may partly be graft donor cells.

The chain couples TRBV7-3 to TRBJ2-2; D is possibly TRBD2 (5 bases). V dropped 5 bases and J dropped 7 bases, with 11 bases sitting between them. This CDR3 is built from 13 residues. The germline V gene has CDR1 SGHTA and CDR2 FQGTGA. The CDR3, as DNA: TGTGCCAGCAGCCCGTCACGGGACGGGGAGCTGTTTTTT. Its protein is CASSPSRDGELFF.

This sequence joins TRBV5-8 and TRBJ2-5, with 9 positions matching TRBD2. The ends lost 0 bases at V and 4 bases at J; junction bases unmatched: 7. The CDR3 is 16 residues long. The germline gives CDR1 SGHTS, CDR2 YDEGEE. CDR3 in DNA: TGTGCCAGCAGCTTGGGGAAATTAGCGGGAGCAGAGACCCAGTACTTC. Protein: CASSLGKLAGAETQYF.

The V and J genes are TRBV5-6 and TRBJ2-1, with TRBD1 as a possible D gene (5 bases). This CDR3 has 14 residues. CDR1 and CDR2 (germline): SGHDT, YYEEEE. The V gene lost 3 bases and the J gene lost 3 bases, with 10 bases spanning the gap. The CDR3 sequence is CASSWRQSYNEQFF. CDR3 DNA sequence: TGTGCCAGCAGCTGGAGACAGAGCTACAATGAGCAGTTCTTC.

The chain has TRBV29-1 and TRBJ1-1; 9 positions agree with TRBD1. This CDR3 has 13 amino acids. Germline CDR1 reads SQVTM; CDR2 reads ANQGSEA. V lost 7 bases to trimming and J lost 4 bases; unmatched junction nucleotides: 7. The CDR3 loop is CSAHRGPATEAFF. The CDR3 DNA follows: TGCAGCGCTCACAGGGGGCCGGCCACTGAAGCTTTCTTT.

The count of this clone is one. The rearrangement links TRBV5-1 to TRBJ2-1; D might be TRBD1 (5 bases). Germline CDR1 is SGHRS and CDR2 is YFSETQ. CDR3 length: 13 residues. Trimming took off 0 bases at V and 14 bases at J, with 15 bases between the two ends. In DNA form, the CDR3 reads TGCGCCAGCAGCTTGGGCAGGGATGGTGTTAAGTTCTTC. Encoded protein: CASSLGRDGVKFF.

This clone was detected only a few times. The V and J genes are TRBV28 and TRBJ1-1, with TRBD1 identical over 11 bases. The CDR3 length is 15 residues. The germline CDR1 and CDR2 sequences are MDHEN and SYDVKM. With 6 bases clipped from V and 5 bases from J, the junction kept 8 bases outside the gene matches. The CDR3 nucleotides are TGTGCCAGCAGATACGGACAGGGGGCGAGGACTGAAGCTTTCTTT. Protein product: CASRYGQGARTEAFF.

The V call is TRBV9, the J call TRBJ1-3, with TRBD1 matching 11 bases. The trim removed 0 bases at V and 0 bases at J, leaving 5 bases unmatched. There are 18 residues in the CDR3. The V gene's germline CDR1 is SGDLS and CDR2 YYNGEE. CDR3 in amino acids: CASSVGGTGGSSGNTIYF. Written as DNA, the CDR3 is TGTGCCAGCAGCGTAGGTGGGACAGGGGGGAGCTCTGGAAACACCATATATTTT.

A single count supports this clone. This chain connects TRBV14 to TRBJ2-3; D gene ambiguous. V was trimmed by 4 bases and J by 9 bases, leaving 14 bases between them. The CDR3 loop spans 13 amino acids. Germline V gene data show CDR1 as SGHDN and CDR2 as FVKESK. The CDR3 sequence is CASSLTLVETQYF. The DNA for the CDR3 is TGTGCCAGCAGCCTAACTTTAGTTGAAACGCAGTATTTT.

Worth noting for this clone: Germline and junction disagree at one end, which may indicate a read error. J is TRBJ2-7 and V is TRBV5-4; D possibly corresponds to TRBD1 (5 bases). The CDR3 has 14 residues. CDR1 SGHNT and CDR2 YYREEE come from the germline V gene (reference sequence). Written as DNA, the CDR3 is TGTGCCAGCAGCCCCTTTAGGGGCTCCTACGAGCAGCACTTC. It yields the protein CASSPFRGSYEQHF. Full variable domain (rest looked up from reference TRBV5-4 and TRBJ2-7): ETGVTQSPTHLIKTRGQQVTLRCSSQSGHNTVSWYQQALGQGPQFIFQYYREEENGRGNFPPRFSGLQFPNYSSELNVNALELDDSALYLCASSPFRGSYEQHFGPGTRLTVT.

This chain connects TRBV6-1 to TRBJ2-7, with TRBD1 matching 10 bases. CDR1 and CDR2 from the germline V gene are MNHNS and SASEGT. With 6 bases clipped from V and 0 bases from J, the junction kept 2 bases outside the gene matches. The CDR3 spans 14 residues. In nucleotides, the CDR3 is TGTGCCAGCAGGGACAGGGGGATCTCCTACGAGCAGTACTTC. It encodes CASRDRGISYEQYF.

This clone was seen only a few times. The V call is TRBV10-3, the J call TRBJ1-5; D is ambiguous. V was trimmed by 4 bases and J by 9 bases, leaving 10 bases between them. Germline CDR1 reads ENHRY; CDR2 reads SYGVKD. The CDR3 loop spans 12 amino acids. This CDR3 is CAISGQGGPQHF. CDR3 bases: TGTGCCATCAGTGGACAAGGAGGGCCCCAGCATTTT.

This chain uses TRBV27 with TRBJ1-1; D unresolved. The CDR3 spans 15 residues. V lost 4 bases and J 0 bases, leaving 12 bases between the germline ends. The V gene's germline CDR1 is MNHEY and CDR2 SMNVEV (reference sequence). This CDR3 is CASSSPRALNTEAFF. Written as DNA, the CDR3 is TGTGCCAGCAGTTCCCCGAGGGCTCTGAACACTGAAGCTTTCTTT.

This chain joins TRBV7-2 and TRBJ2-2; tentatively, D is TRBD2 (6 bases). Germline CDR1 SGHTA, CDR2 FQGNSA. CDR3 length equals 14 residues. The V end lost 9 bases, the J end lost 6 bases, and 17 bases lay between the germline ends. This CDR3 reads CASRGLPGAGELFF. The CDR3 nucleotides read TGTGCCAGTAGAGGGCTCCCGGGGGCCGGGGAGCTGTTTTTT.

This chain joins TRBV4-2 and TRBJ2-5, with TRBD2 matching 13 bases. With V trimmed by 0 bases and J by 7 bases, 11 bases remained unmatched. This CDR3 contains 18 residues. Germline-derived CDR1 and CDR2 are LGHNA and YNFKEQ. CDR3 amino acids: CASSQEGTSGARAGTQYF. The CDR3 DNA reads as TGTGCCAGCAGCCAAGAAGGGACTAGCGGGGCCCGGGCCGGGACCCAGTACTTC.

The chain is built from TRBV5-1 and TRBJ1-1; perhaps TRBD1 as D (5 bases). V lost 5 bases and J 5 bases, leaving 16 bases between the germline ends. There are 14 residues in the CDR3. Germline loops: CDR1 SGHRS, CDR2 YFSETQ. The CDR3 loop reads CASSGYRGNTEAFF. The CDR3 region has the DNA TGCGCCAGCAGTGGATATCGGGGGAATACTGAAGCTTTCTTT. Using reference TRBV5-1 and TRBJ1-1 for the parts outside the CDR3, the full variable domain is KAGVTQTPRYLIKTRGQQVTLSCSPISGHRSVSWYQQTPGQGLQFLFEYFSETQRNKGNFPGRFSGRQFSNSRSEMNVSTLELGDSALYLCASSGYRGNTEAFFGQGTRLTVV.

The chain links TRBV9 to TRBJ1-6; TRBD1 might be the D (6 bases). V was pared by 0 bases and J by 4 bases, with 8 bases between. Germline assignment: CDR1 SGDLS and CDR2 YYNGEE. This CDR3 is 15 amino acids long. The CDR3 reads CASSVEDRYNSPLHF. The CDR3, as DNA: TGTGCCAGCAGCGTAGAGGACAGATATAATTCACCCCTCCACTTT.

The chain combines TRBV7-8 with TRBJ1-1, with TRBD1 identical over 9 bases. Losses at the gene ends were 6 bases for V and 7 bases for J; bases not matched to a gene: 6. Germline V gene lookup returns CDR1 SGHVS and CDR2 FQNEAQ. The CDR3 is made up of 13 amino acids. The CDR3 DNA follows: TGTGCCAGCAGGCGAACAGGGGGCCTTGAAGCTTTCTTT. It specifies CASRRTGGLEAFF.

The rearrangement links TRBV5-5 to TRBJ1-2; D is possibly TRBD1 (5 bases). V was trimmed by 5 bases and J by 2 bases, leaving 10 bases between them. The CDR3 loop spans 13 amino acids. CDR1 and CDR2 (germline): SGHKS, YYEKEE (reference sequence). The CDR3 nucleotides read TGTGCCAGCAGAGCGACAGCCAACTATGGCTACACCTTC. Translated: CASRATANYGYTF. The whole variable domain, filled in from reference TRBV5-5 and TRBJ1-2, reads DAGVTQSPTHLIKTRGQQVTLRCSPISGHKSVSWYQQVLGQGPQFIFQYYEKEERGRGNFPDRFSARQFPNYSSELNVNALLLGDSALYLCASRATANYGYTFGSGTRLTVV.

This clone was seen just once. The chain joins TRBV19 to TRBJ2-4, with TRBD2 identical over 9 bases. This CDR3 has 15 amino acids. V was pared by 3 bases and J by 2 bases, with 2 bases of the junction left unmatched. CDR1 and CDR2 from the germline V gene are LNHDA and SQIVND (reference sequence). The CDR3 bases are TGTGCCAGTAGTATCGCGGGAGGGACCAAAAACATTCAGTACTTC. Its translation: CASSIAGGTKNIQYF. Together with reference TRBV19 and TRBJ2-4, the CDR3 gives the full variable domain: DGGITQSPKYLFRKEGQNVTLSCEQNLNHDAMYWYRQDPGQGLRLIYYSQIVNDFQKGDIAEGYSVSREKKESFPLTVTSAQKNPTAFYLCASSIAGGTKNIQYFGAGTRLSVL.

The chain is built from TRBV9 and TRBJ2-5; D is perhaps TRBD2 (6 bases). The germline CDR1 and CDR2 sequences are SGDLS and YYNGEE. The CDR3 extends over 13 amino acids. V was cut by 0 bases and J by 7 bases, with 10 bases left in between. CDR3 bases: TGTGCCAGCAGCGTAGGACTAGTCTCGACCCAGTACTTC. It yields the protein CASSVGLVSTQYF.

This sequence joins TRBV5-5 and TRBJ2-3; TRBD2 is a possible D gene (6 bases). Germline V CDR1 and CDR2: SGHKS, YYEKEE (reference sequence). The CDR3 consists of 14 residues. V gave up 2 bases and J gave up 9 bases, with 16 bases separating them. CDR3 nucleotide sequence: TGTGCCAGCAGCTTCTCGGGGGTTAAGGAAACGCAGTATTTT. It yields the protein CASSFSGVKETQYF.